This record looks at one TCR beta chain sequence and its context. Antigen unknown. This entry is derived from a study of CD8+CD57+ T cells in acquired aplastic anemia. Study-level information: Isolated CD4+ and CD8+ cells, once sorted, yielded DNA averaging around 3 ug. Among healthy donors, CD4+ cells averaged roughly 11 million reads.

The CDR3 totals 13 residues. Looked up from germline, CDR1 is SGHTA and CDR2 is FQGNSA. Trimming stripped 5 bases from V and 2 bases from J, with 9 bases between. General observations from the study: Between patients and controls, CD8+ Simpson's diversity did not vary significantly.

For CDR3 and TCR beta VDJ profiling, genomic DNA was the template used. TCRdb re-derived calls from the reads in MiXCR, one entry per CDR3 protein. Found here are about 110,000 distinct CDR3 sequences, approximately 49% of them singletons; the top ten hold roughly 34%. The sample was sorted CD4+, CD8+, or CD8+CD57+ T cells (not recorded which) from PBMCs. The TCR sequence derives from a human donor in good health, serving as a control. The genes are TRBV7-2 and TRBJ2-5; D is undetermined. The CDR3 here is CASSRGRQETQYF. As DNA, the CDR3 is TGTGCCAGCAGCCGAGGACGGCAAGAGACCCAGTACTTC.